The clone carrying this TCR beta chain was counted a few times. Assay: immunoSEQ multiplex PCR; the TCRdb copy retains only in-frame clones and omits some. The sample lists some 30,000 clones; 71% were seen once. This specimen comes from a study of STAT5B mutations in CD4+ large granular lymphocyte leukemia. The V gene end was trimmed by 5 bases and the J gene end by 5 bases; junction bases not matched to a gene: 9. This CDR3 region has 14 residues. Germline V gene sequence: CDR1 SEHNR, CDR2 FQNEAQ (reference sequence). J is TRBJ2-7 and V is TRBV7-9; 7 bases are a match to TRBD1. The sequence was collected from a human donor in good health. The material sequenced was CD4+ T cells from blood buffy coats. CDR3 DNA: TGTGCCAGCAGCCCGGGACAGTACCAGGACGAGCAGTACTTC. The encoded protein is CASSPGQYQDEQYF.